These T cell receptor beta chains were read from a single sample in a study of CD8+ T cells in alopecia areata. Sequencing used immunoSEQ multiplex PCR; TCRdb keeps in-frame clones, though not all of them. The table includes around 290,000 clones, roughly 60% detected once. Sequenced material: CD4+ T cells sorted from blood, taken at week 24, from a patient treated with tofacitinib. All receptors derive from a human donor with alopecia areata. CDR3s include the opening cysteine and the closing phenylalanine or tryptophan. Each record gives: V gene, D gene, J gene, clone size, CDR3 protein, CDR3 DNA. The D gene is left open where the match is weak. A row's size may be missing; if present it is once, few, many or a size class.

V gene: TRBV2
D gene: -
J gene: TRBJ1-1
clone size: -
CDR3 protein: CASKLGVNTEAFF
CDR3 DNA: TGTGCCAGCAAACTCGGGGTGAACACTGAAGCTTTCTTT

V gene: TRBV7-2
D gene: -
J gene: TRBJ2-3
clone size: -
CDR3 protein: CASSLTGSGWDTQYF
CDR3 DNA: TGTGCCAGCAGCTTAACAGGGAGTGGTTGGGATACGCAGTATTTT

V gene: TRBV7-2
D gene: -
J gene: TRBJ1-1
clone size: -
CDR3 protein: CASSLGGARTEAFF
CDR3 DNA: TGTGCCAGCAGCTTAGGGGGAGCAAGGACTGAAGCTTTCTTT

V gene: TRBV7-2
D gene: -
J gene: TRBJ2-5
clone size: -
CDR3 protein: CASSLRTVQETQYF
CDR3 DNA: TGTGCCAGCAGCCTCCGGACAGTCCAAGAGACCCAGTACTTC

V gene: TRBV20-1
D gene: -
J gene: TRBJ2-1
clone size: -
CDR3 protein: CSARGPEQFF
CDR3 DNA: TGCAGTGCTAGAGGGCCTGAGCAGTTCTTC

V gene: TRBV4-3
D gene: -
J gene: TRBJ1-5
clone size: -
CDR3 protein: CASSQDTRRDQPQHF
CDR3 DNA: TGCGCCAGCAGCCAAGATACGAGACGAGATCAGCCCCAGCATTTT

V gene: TRBV29-1
D gene: -
J gene: TRBJ1-2
clone size: -
CDR3 protein: CSVESRELYGYTF
CDR3 DNA: TGCAGCGTGGAAAGCCGGGAACTCTATGGCTACACCTTC

V gene: TRBV6-5
D gene: -
J gene: TRBJ1-2
clone size: once
CDR3 protein: CASSYRGLGYTF
CDR3 DNA: TGTGCCAGCAGTTACAGGGGTCTTGGCTACACCTTC

V gene: TRBV7-2
D gene: -
J gene: TRBJ1-2
clone size: -
CDR3 protein: CASSRAANYGYTF
CDR3 DNA: TGTGCCAGCAGCCGGGCCGCTAACTATGGCTACACCTTC

V gene: TRBV2
D gene: -
J gene: TRBJ2-7
clone size: -
CDR3 protein: CASSVYEQYF
CDR3 DNA: TGTGCCAGCAGTGTCTACGAGCAGTACTTC

V gene: TRBV27
D gene: TRBD2
J gene: TRBJ2-5
clone size: -
CDR3 protein: CASRIAGGRETQYF
CDR3 DNA: TGTGCCAGCAGAATTGCGGGGGGGCGAGAGACCCAGTACTTC

V gene: TRBV15
D gene: -
J gene: TRBJ1-2
clone size: -
CDR3 protein: CATSRVTRQVLEEGYTF
CDR3 DNA: TGTGCCACCAGCAGAGTGACGCGACAAGTATTGGAGGAAGGCTACACCTTC

V gene: TRBV12-5
D gene: TRBD1
J gene: TRBJ2-2
clone size: -
CDR3 protein: CASGLVLGQGLGELFF
CDR3 DNA: TGTGCTAGTGGTTTGGTACTAGGACAGGGCCTCGGGGAGCTGTTTTTT

V gene: TRBV6-5
D gene: -
J gene: TRBJ2-7
clone size: few
CDR3 protein: CASSYVAGSYEQYF
CDR3 DNA: TGTGCCAGCAGTTATGTGGCGGGGTCCTACGAGCAGTACTTC

V gene: TRBV2
D gene: -
J gene: TRBJ1-1
clone size: -
CDR3 protein: CATAVQGRTEAFF
CDR3 DNA: TGTGCCACAGCCGTTCAGGGGAGGACTGAAGCTTTCTTT

V gene: TRBV4-2
D gene: TRBD2
J gene: TRBJ2-2
clone size: few
CDR3 protein: CASSQLRRTSGGASGELFF
CDR3 DNA: TGTGCCAGCAGCCAATTAAGGAGGACTAGCGGGGGGGCGTCCGGGGAGCTGTTTTTT

V gene: TRBV7-9
D gene: -
J gene: TRBJ1-6
clone size: -
CDR3 protein: CASILSVGPANSPLHF
CDR3 DNA: TGTGCCAGCATCCTATCGGTGGGCCCAGCAAATTCACCCCTCCACTTT

V gene: TRBV11-1
D gene: -
J gene: TRBJ2-2
clone size: -
CDR3 protein: CASSIRVPGELFF
CDR3 DNA: TGTGCCAGCAGCATCAGGGTTCCCGGGGAGCTGTTTTTT

V gene: TRBV5-4
D gene: -
J gene: TRBJ2-3
clone size: -
CDR3 protein: CASSLDRGTDTQYF
CDR3 DNA: TGTGCCAGCAGCTTGGACCGGGGGACAGATACGCAGTATTTT

V gene: TRBV5-1
D gene: -
J gene: TRBJ1-1
clone size: -
CDR3 protein: CASRAGGLNTEAFF
CDR3 DNA: TGCGCCAGCAGAGCGGGGGGATTGAACACTGAAGCTTTCTTT

V gene: TRBV28
D gene: -
J gene: TRBJ1-1
clone size: -
CDR3 protein: CASSARPRNTEAFF
CDR3 DNA: TGTGCCAGCAGTGCGCGACCTCGGAACACTGAAGCTTTCTTT

V gene: TRBV7-2
D gene: -
J gene: TRBJ2-3
clone size: few
CDR3 protein: CASSLGGQADTQYF
CDR3 DNA: TGTGCCAGCAGCTTAGGTGGGCAGGCAGATACGCAGTATTTT

V gene: TRBV7-2
D gene: -
J gene: TRBJ2-5
clone size: few
CDR3 protein: CASRSPSKETQYF
CDR3 DNA: TGTGCCAGCAGGAGTCCTTCAAAAGAGACCCAGTACTTC

V gene: TRBV29-1
D gene: -
J gene: TRBJ2-7
clone size: few
CDR3 protein: CSVTSGVGSEQYF
CDR3 DNA: TGCAGCGTGACGTCGGGGGTCGGGAGCGAGCAGTACTTC

V gene: TRBV7-2
D gene: -
J gene: TRBJ1-1
clone size: -
CDR3 protein: CASSLAVAVEAFF
CDR3 DNA: TGTGCCAGCAGCTTAGCCGTGGCAGTTGAAGCTTTCTTT

V gene: TRBV9
D gene: -
J gene: TRBJ1-2
clone size: once
CDR3 protein: CASSPQTDNYGYTF
CDR3 DNA: TGTGCCAGCAGCCCTCAGACGGACAACTATGGCTACACCTTC

V gene: TRBV5-1
D gene: TRBD1
J gene: TRBJ1-2
clone size: -
CDR3 protein: CASSSLTGTYGYTF
CDR3 DNA: TGCGCCAGCAGCAGCTTGACAGGGACCTATGGCTACACCTTC

V gene: TRBV5-4
D gene: TRBD2
J gene: TRBJ2-2
clone size: -
CDR3 protein: CASSLAGGQGTGELFF
CDR3 DNA: TGTGCCAGCAGCTTGGCGGGGGGGCAGGGCACCGGGGAGCTGTTTTTT

V gene: TRBV29-1
D gene: -
J gene: TRBJ2-7
clone size: -
CDR3 protein: CSVGFPGPRVYEQYF
CDR3 DNA: TGCAGCGTTGGATTCCCGGGACCTCGGGTCTACGAGCAGTACTTC

V gene: TRBV6-5
D gene: -
J gene: TRBJ1-6
clone size: -
CDR3 protein: CASSRRAHNSPLHF
CDR3 DNA: TGTGCCAGCAGTCGCCGGGCCCACAATTCACCCCTCCACTTT

V gene: TRBV29-1
D gene: -
J gene: TRBJ2-3
clone size: -
CDR3 protein: CSVEIVEDTQYF
CDR3 DNA: TGCAGCGTTGAAATAGTCGAAGATACGCAGTATTTT

V gene: TRBV7-9
D gene: -
J gene: TRBJ1-1
clone size: few
CDR3 protein: CASSFGAANTEAFF
CDR3 DNA: TGTGCCAGCAGCTTTGGGGCGGCGAACACTGAAGCTTTCTTT

V gene: TRBV7-9
D gene: -
J gene: TRBJ2-3
clone size: few
CDR3 protein: CASSRAGPTDTQYF
CDR3 DNA: TGTGCCAGCAGCCGGGCGGGGCCCACAGATACGCAGTATTTT

V gene: TRBV5-1
D gene: -
J gene: TRBJ1-2
clone size: -
CDR3 protein: CASSLSSSRYGYTF
CDR3 DNA: TGCGCCAGCAGCTTGTCGTCGTCACGCTATGGCTACACCTTC

V gene: TRBV7-9
D gene: -
J gene: TRBJ2-7
clone size: -
CDR3 protein: CASSDRLHYEQYF
CDR3 DNA: TGTGCCAGCAGCGACCGATTACACTACGAGCAGTACTTC

V gene: TRBV25-1
D gene: -
J gene: TRBJ2-3
clone size: -
CDR3 protein: CASSGLHGPDTQYF
CDR3 DNA: TGTGCCAGCTCGGGACTCCATGGACCAGATACGCAGTATTTT

V gene: TRBV30
D gene: -
J gene: TRBJ2-6
clone size: -
CDR3 protein: CAWSTLRSTAAGANVLTF
CDR3 DNA: TGTGCCTGGAGTACCCTTCGCTCTACGGCGGCTGGGGCCAACGTCCTGACTTTC

V gene: TRBV11-2
D gene: TRBD1
J gene: TRBJ1-1
clone size: few
CDR3 protein: CASSLVGTANTEAFF
CDR3 DNA: TGTGCCAGCAGCTTAGTGGGGACAGCGAACACTGAAGCTTTCTTT

V gene: TRBV15
D gene: -
J gene: TRBJ2-3
clone size: -
CDR3 protein: CATSLKSVTDTQYF
CDR3 DNA: TGTGCCACCAGCCTTAAATCCGTGACAGATACGCAGTATTTT

V gene: TRBV4-1
D gene: -
J gene: TRBJ2-6
clone size: -
CDR3 protein: CASSQWSVSSGANVLTF
CDR3 DNA: TGCGCCAGCAGCCAATGGTCTGTGAGCTCTGGGGCCAACGTCCTGACTTTC

V gene: TRBV5-6
D gene: -
J gene: TRBJ1-1
clone size: -
CDR3 protein: CASSLRGRYVRTEAFF
CDR3 DNA: TGTGCCAGCAGCTTGAGGGGGAGGTATGTCCGAACTGAAGCTTTCTTT

V gene: TRBV30
D gene: -
J gene: TRBJ2-3
clone size: -
CDR3 protein: CAWGDTQYF
CDR3 DNA: TGTGCCTGGGGTGATACGCAGTATTTT

V gene: TRBV6-6
D gene: -
J gene: TRBJ2-5
clone size: -
CDR3 protein: CASMRGGVAETQYF
CDR3 DNA: TGTGCCAGCATGCGGGGCGGGGTGGCGGAGACCCAGTACTTC

V gene: TRBV7-2
D gene: -
J gene: TRBJ2-2
clone size: -
CDR3 protein: CASSPPGGPANTGELFF
CDR3 DNA: TGTGCCAGCAGCCCACCTGGGGGGCCAGCGAACACCGGGGAGCTGTTTTTT

V gene: TRBV4-1
D gene: TRBD1
J gene: TRBJ1-1
clone size: -
CDR3 protein: CASSQAGTASNTEAFF
CDR3 DNA: TGCGCCAGCAGCCAAGCTGGGACAGCCTCGAACACTGAAGCTTTCTTT

V gene: TRBV7-2
D gene: -
J gene: TRBJ1-5
clone size: -
CDR3 protein: CASSLEAGSNQPQHF
CDR3 DNA: TGTGCCAGCAGCTTAGAAGCAGGTAGCAATCAGCCCCAGCATTTT

V gene: TRBV6-5
D gene: TRBD1
J gene: TRBJ2-7
clone size: once
CDR3 protein: CASSGTGFNYEQYF
CDR3 DNA: TGTGCCAGCAGTGGGACAGGGTTTAACTACGAGCAGTACTTC